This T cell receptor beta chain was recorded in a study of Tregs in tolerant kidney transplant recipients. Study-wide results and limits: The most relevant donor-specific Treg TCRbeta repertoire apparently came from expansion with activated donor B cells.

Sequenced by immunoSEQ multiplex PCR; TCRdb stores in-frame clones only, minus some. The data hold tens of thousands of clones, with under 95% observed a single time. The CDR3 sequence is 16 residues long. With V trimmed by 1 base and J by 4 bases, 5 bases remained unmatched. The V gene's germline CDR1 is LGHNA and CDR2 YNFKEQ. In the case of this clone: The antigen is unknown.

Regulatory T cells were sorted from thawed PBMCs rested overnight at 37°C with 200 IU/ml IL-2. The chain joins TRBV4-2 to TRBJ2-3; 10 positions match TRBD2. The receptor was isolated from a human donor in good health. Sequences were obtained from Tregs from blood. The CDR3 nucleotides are TGTGCCAGCAGCCAAGTCTCTAGCGGGAGACCAGATACGCAGTATTTT. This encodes CASSQVSSGRPDTQYF.